The T cell receptor (beta chain) described here comes from a study of blood T cell repertoires in COVID-19 (TCRdb year 2020). Notes on the research overall: Samples from collaborators originated in the United States, Italy and Spain and spanned both the acute and convalescent phases of COVID-19. The material from the prospective study consisted of cDNA or gDNA derived from T cells, B-cell-depleted T cells, or PBMCs. The dataset comprised deeply sampled blood TCRbeta repertoires from subjects exposed to, actively infected with, or recovered from COVID-19. The repertoires were made available in a free public database intended to serve as a resource for research on the immune response to SARS-CoV-2. Samples came from the ongoing ImmuneRACE study (first 160 participants) plus 1,254 subjects from 6 global collaborators. A de-identified subject ID, COVID-19 status, age in years and sex were almost always included in the sample metadata. HLA class I and class II types, where available, came from metadata supplied by the sample provider rather than from assay-based typing. Summary of the overall study and its limitations: The quantity of clinical and demographic metadata differed by source and by participant and was supplied without curation.

The CDR3 runs 15 amino acids, cysteine and phenylalanine included. CDR3 DNA is the only sequence kept; it has 45 bases, read in frame from the first base. Relative to germline, V is missing 4 bases and J is missing 0 bases, with 5 bases of the junction outside any gene match. As encoded in the germline V gene, CDR1 is SGHDT while CDR2 is YYEEEE. The immunoSEQ Assay, a bias-controlled multiplex PCR, was used to amplify TCRbeta CDR3 regions from genomic DNA. Per the source publication's procedure: The number of nucleated cells in each sample was estimated from the amplification of reference gene primers within the assay. To quantify the absolute abundance of each unique TCRbeta CDR3 rearrangement, sequence reads were collapsed and filtered. For each sample, productive Simpson clonality was calculated by taking the square root of Simpson's diversity index across productive rearrangements. In its TCRdb copy, this immuneACCESS table keeps in-frame sequences only and misses some clones. Where compared with another copy, unresolved V genes explain less than half of these, and the others have no known cause. V, J and clone size are those of that table, while D and trimming were read from the DNA. Here the sample has 200,000 to 300,000 clones; 75% to 90% occur a single time. Almost 2% of the sample rests with the top ten.

In regard to this clone: The antigen it binds to is not known. The record has no base qualities; no much larger clone is one base away.

Each collaborating institution followed its own protocols to collect whole blood in K2EDTA tubes. Collaborator samples were shipped for TCRbeta analysis as frozen whole blood, isolated PBMCs, or DNA extracted from either sample type. Rearrangement joined TRBV5-6 to TRBJ1-1; TRBD1 fits 8 bases in the junction. Sequenced: peripheral blood. The clonotype was recovered from a young man with active or convalescent COVID-19. The CDR3: CASSDAGGLNTEAFF. The DNA sequence is TGTGCCAGCAGCGATGCAGGGGGCTTGAACACTGAAGCTTTCTTT.